The clone carrying this TCR beta chain was detected many times. What it binds is not known. This CDR3 is 13 amino acids long. CDR1 SGHDN and CDR2 FVKESK come from the germline V gene. Trimming cost V 1 base and J 14 bases; bases outside gene matches: 6. This record comes from a study of T cell repertoires in cytomegalovirus infection. Study-level background: In public TCR beta signatures, there were indications of both CMV infection and matching HLA type. Study results and limitations: Ex vivo responses were dominated by HLA-C-restricted CMV-specific TCR beta clonotypes. Cumulative public TCR beta family frequency identified CMV carriers with the relevant HLA.

From the reads, TCRdb called clonotypes with MiXCR, one entry per CDR3 protein. The sample consists of about 180,000 distinct CDR3 sequences, roughly 14% of them appearing once. The V call is TRBV14, the J call TRBJ2-1, with 9 bases matching TRBD2. Sequencing was performed on PBMCs. The clonotype originates from a human donor in good health (CMV status not recorded). Some clones in this sample may be carry-over from other donors' samples. In DNA form, the CDR3 reads TGTGCCAGCAGCCAAGGACTAGCGGAAAAGGAGTTCTTC. It is translated as CASSQGLAEKEFF.